This TCR beta chain was recovered during a study of human T cells and chemical hapten exposure. Study information: Diphenylcyclopropenone was applied weekly to patients' scalps across the roughly 23-week study. Per-sample TCR yield variation was attributed mainly to small pooled library volume differences. Study-level results: Expanded TCR counts at PT1 were positively correlated with the patch test score.

TCRdb reprocessed the RACE reads via MiXCR and lists one record per CDR3 protein. The sample includes around 120,000 distinct CDR3 sequences, 11% of them seen just once. As for time point: patch test 1, 2 weeks after DPC sensitization. Documented treatment: therapeutic diphenylcyclopropenone sensitization with weekly scalp DPC. Note on this clonotype: The antigen is unknown.

The germline V gene encodes CDR1 SGHDN and CDR2 FVKESK. V lost 6 bases, J lost 2 bases, and 9 bases stayed unmatched. CDR3 size: 16 residues. The TCR was taken from a woman aged 40-49 years with alopecia areata. Some clones in this sample may be carry-over from other donors' samples. The material sequenced was whole blood, taken in connection with sensitization to the hapten diphenylcyclopropenone (DPC). V gene TRBV14 combines with J gene TRBJ2-3, with 9 positions matching TRBD2. The CDR3 sequence: CASRQESGRPTDTQYF. Written as DNA, the CDR3 is TGTGCCAGCAGGCAGGAAAGCGGGAGGCCCACAGATACGCAGTATTTT.